A single T cell receptor beta chain is shown here with its context. The antigen is undetermined. The source of the sample is a study of T-cell memory formation after mild COVID-19. TCRdb itself ran the 5' RACE reads through MiXCR, one entry per CDR3 protein. Here the sample spans tens of thousands of distinct CDR3 sequences, approximately 6.6% being singletons. Germline V gene lookup returns CDR1 SNHLY and CDR2 FYNNEI. The ends were cut back, 4 bases at V and 1 base at J, with 9 bases in the middle. The CDR3 sequence is 14 residues long. Study-level findings and limits: Cross-reactive memory seemingly joined, as some responding clones were found in pre-infection memory. The main location of contracting CD4+ clones was CM and EM, and that of contracting CD8+ clones was EMRA. Whereas later expanders leaned CD4+, clones contracting day 15 to 85 showed a balanced CD4/CD8 makeup.

This TCR was sampled from a man aged 18-30 years who had mild COVID-19 (a few samples of this study predate the infection). Cell type and time point are not known. The V gene is TRBV2, the J gene TRBJ2-3; a possible D gene is TRBD1 (5 bases). Sequencing used PBMCs or a T cell subset sorted from them (not recorded which). Here the CDR3 DNA reads TGTGCCAGCAGTGCAGCGACAGGCACAGATACGCAGTATTTT. Protein sequence: CASSAATGTDTQYF.